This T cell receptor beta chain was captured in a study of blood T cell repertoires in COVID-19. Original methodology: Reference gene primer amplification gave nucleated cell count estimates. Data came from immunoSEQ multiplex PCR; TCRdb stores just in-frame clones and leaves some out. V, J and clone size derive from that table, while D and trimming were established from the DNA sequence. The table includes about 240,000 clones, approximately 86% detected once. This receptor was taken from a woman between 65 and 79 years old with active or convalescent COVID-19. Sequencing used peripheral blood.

The CDR3 reads CASSTGAEQTYEQYF. CDR3 in DNA: TGCGCCAGCAGCACCGGAGCGGAACAAACCTACGAGCAGTACTTC. J is TRBJ2-7 and V is TRBV5-1, with a possible D match to TRBD2 (5 bases). The CDR3 spans 15 residues. Trimming pared 4 bases from V and 2 bases from J, leaving 16 bases between. Per the germline V gene, CDR1 is SGHRS and CDR2 is YFSETQ.